This T cell receptor beta chain derives from a study of blood T cell repertoires in COVID-19. The CDR3 consists of 17 residues. Germline V gene lookup returns CDR1 MNHNY and CDR2 SVGAGI (reference sequence). Trimming at V came to 5 bases and at J to 7 bases, leaving 14 bases not matched to a gene. As handled by the study authors: Reference gene primer amplification gave nucleated cell count estimates. Assay used: immunoSEQ multiplex PCR; TCRdb lists only in-frame clones, some missing. That table is the source of V, J and clone size, and D and trimming were worked out from the DNA. In the table there are 150,000 to 200,000 clones, nearly 90% of which are singletons.

The sequence was obtained from a young man who had recovered from COVID-19. The chain couples TRBV6-6 to TRBJ2-1; 10 bases align to TRBD2. The source material was peripheral blood. The CDR3 protein is CASSLSSGRGEGNEQFF. In DNA form, the CDR3 reads TGTGCCAGCAGTCTTTCTAGCGGGAGAGGGGAGGGGAATGAGCAGTTCTTC.